The clone carrying this T cell receptor beta chain was detected only a few times. This sample is part of a study of blood T cell repertoires in COVID-19. TCRdb's table, derived via immunoSEQ multiplex PCR, lists solely in-frame clones and lacks some. This table has a few hundred thousand clones, 70% to 90% appearing once. This CDR3 contains 14 residues. Germline trimming cut 4 bases from V and 8 bases from J; bases unmatched to any gene: 7. Per germline, CDR1 SGHNT and CDR2 YYREEE (reference sequence). This TCR was recovered from a man in his forties in a cohort exposed to, infected with or recovered from COVID-19 (not recorded which). The chain combines TRBV5-4 with TRBJ1-4, with 8 nucleotides matching TRBD1. Sequenced: PBMCs or T cells enriched from blood (not recorded which). For the CDR3, the DNA is TGTGCCAGCAGCCAACAGGGGGGCAAGGAAAAACTGTTTTTT. This codes for CASSQQGGKEKLFF.